A single sample gave rise to the 9 T cell receptor beta chains below, sequenced in a study of spatial heterogeneity in lung cancer. Whole-study findings and limits: It was found that expanded intratumoral alpha and beta TCR counts tracked tumor mutation counts.

Time point of the sample: sample taken at primary tumor resection. MiXCR, applied by TCRdb to the 5' RACE reads, yields one record per CDR3 protein. Among approximately 4,100 distinct CDR3 sequences listed, roughly 6.3% were seen once. No antigen has been identified for these receptors. The specimen was lung tumor tissue, collected at surgery. These receptors were obtained from a male donor with early-stage non-small cell lung cancer.

This clonotype was detected only a few times. J is TRBJ2-1 and V is TRBV30; TRBD1 agrees at 8 bases. Per germline, CDR1 GTSNPN and CDR2 SVGIG (reference sequence). The CDR3 loop spans 14 amino acids. V lost 7 bases and J lost 8; bases outside the gene matches: 13. CDR3 protein: CAFRDRGRRDEQFF. CDR3 coding DNA: TGTGCCTTCAGAGACAGGGGCCGCCGGGATGAGCAGTTCTTC.

Turning to this clonotype: A read error may be the cause here, since a much bigger clone is one base away. This chain uses TRBV3-1 with TRBJ2-3, with D unresolved. CDR1 LGHDT and CDR2 YNNKEL come from the germline V gene (reference sequence). The CDR3 runs to 13 residues. The CDR3, as DNA: TGTGCCAGCAACCAACTCGGTGTATATACGCAGTATTTT. Protein: CASNQLGVYTQYF.

By proportion, this clonotype is medium-sized (0.01 to 0.1%). The CDR3 loop reads CASSQDRRYEQYF. Written as DNA, the CDR3 is TGTGCCAGCAGCCAAGATAGGCGCTACGAGCAGTACTTC. The chain employs TRBV4-2 and TRBJ2-7; D unclear. The CDR3 loop spans 13 amino acids. Trimming stripped 0 bases from V and 3 bases from J, with 6 bases between. Per germline, CDR1 LGHNA and CDR2 YNFKEQ.

As for this clonotype: One end of the junction fails to match germline, which may point to a read error. The gene calls are TRBV14 and TRBJ1-2; no firm D call. Per germline, CDR1 SGHDN and CDR2 FVKESK. This CDR3 region has 15 residues. The CDR3 nucleotides read TGTGCCAGCAGCCAAGATCTTGCCGGGAGCGGCGGCTACAACTTC. It is translated as CASSQDLAGSGGYNF.

By its share, this clonotype is medium-sized (0.01 to 0.1%). The CDR3 here is CSASLWTGWTGELFF. The DNA for the CDR3 is TGCAGTGCTAGCCTATGGACAGGGTGGACCGGGGAGCTGTTTTTT. The chain employs TRBV20-1 and TRBJ2-2, with 8 bases identical to TRBD1. The junction had 8 bases not matched to a gene; V was cut back by 3 bases and J by 5 bases. Looked up from germline, CDR1 is DFQATT and CDR2 is SNEGSKA (reference sequence). The CDR3 sequence is 15 residues long.

By share of the sample, this clonotype is medium-sized. V usage is TRBV7-6 and J usage is TRBJ1-2; tentative D call: TRBD1 (6 bases). From germline, CDR1 is SGHVS and CDR2 FNYEAQ. V lost 5 bases, J lost 1 base, and 11 bases lay in between. There are 14 residues in the CDR3. The CDR3 region is CASSEGHLNYGYTF. DNA for the CDR3: TGTGCCAGCAGCGAGGGACACCTTAACTATGGCTACACCTTC. Drawing the rest from reference TRBV7-6 and TRBJ1-2, the complete variable domain is GAGVSQSPRYKVTKRGQDVALRCDPISGHVSLYWYRQALGQGPEFLTYFNYEAQQDKSGLPNDRFSAERPEGSISTLTIQRTEQRDSAMYRCASSEGHLNYGYTFGSGTRLTVV.

This clonotype has a count of ten or more. CDR3 nucleotide sequence: TGTGCCAGCAGTTGGGGACAGACGAACACCGGGGAGCTGTTTTTT. The encoded protein is CASSWGQTNTGELFF. The chain joins TRBV28 to TRBJ2-2, with 7 bases lining up with TRBD1. CDR1 MDHEN and CDR2 SYDVKM come from the germline V gene. Trimming took 4 bases from V and 0 from J; bases not matched to a gene: 2. The CDR3 totals 15 residues.

This clonotype was detected ten times or more. V is TRBV24-1 and J is TRBJ2-7; the D call may be TRBD1 or TRBD2 (5 bases each). Germline assignment: CDR1 KGHDR and CDR2 SFDVKD. The CDR3 has 12 residues. With 5 bases removed from V and 7 bases from J, the gap between germline ends came to 11 bases. The CDR3: CATSAVGREQYF. As DNA, the CDR3 is TGTGCCACCAGTGCAGTGGGACGGGAGCAGTACTTC.

This clonotype is medium-sized within its sample. The V call is TRBV12-3 or TRBV12-4, the J call TRBJ1-1; TRBD1 might be the D (6 bases). The V end was cut by 4 bases, the J end by 0 bases, with 21 bases between. The CDR3 consists of 18 residues. The CDR3 loop is CASSSLGRTALMNTEAFF. The CDR3 DNA follows: TGTGCCAGCAGTTCCCTAGGGAGGACAGCACTTATGAACACTGAAGCTTTCTTT.